This T cell receptor (beta chain) stems from a study of OX40 agonist ivuxolimab in advanced cancers. The study in broad terms: Ivuxolimab was a fully human IgG2 agonistic monoclonal antibody targeting the costimulatory receptor OX40 (CD134). Intravenous ivuxolimab was administered to patients every 2 weeks at six dose levels: 0.01, 0.1, 0.3, 1.5, 3 and 10 mg/kg. Of the approximately 50 dose-escalation patients, hepatocellular carcinoma was present in approximately 20, melanoma in roughly 15, renal cell carcinoma in 9 and head and neck cancer in 9. In the dose-escalation cohort, 82.7% of patients were male, and the mean age was around 60 years with a range of roughly 23 to 90. Prior anti-PD-1, anti-PD-L1 or anti-CTLA-4 therapy was permitted, and checkpoint inhibitors had been received by roughly 40% of dose-escalation patients. Partial responses occurred in three dose-escalation patients: two with cutaneous melanoma and one with hepatocellular carcinoma. Peripheral TCRbeta sequencing was intended to test whether TCR sequence diversity was altered and clonal T-cell expansion was caused by ivuxolimab. The paper reports the monotherapy dose-escalation portion (N ≈ 50 patients) of the phase I ivuxolimab trial. What the study reported, not specific to this receptor: After ivuxolimab, expanded clones were on average more numerous among CD8+ T cells than among CD4+ T cells. In the 0.1-3.0 mg/kg groups, partial responders were among the patients with the lowest normalized peripheral clonal expansion, particularly in CD8+ T cells. The antigen specificity of the clonally expanded peripheral T cells was not determined. Clonal expansion of both CD4+ and CD8+ blood T cells was observed from baseline to week 6 at doses 0.1 to 3.0 mg/kg. Low levels of normalized T-cell clonal expansion were also seen in some patients who did not respond.

To sequence the TCRbeta CDR3 region, genomic DNA was isolated from the sorted cells. The immunoSEQ Assay was used for sequencing of TCRbeta CDR3 regions. The clones in this table, taken by TCRdb from immuneACCESS, are in-frame only. Not every clone is retained; where verified, under half of the shortfall comes from an unresolved V gene, and the cause of the rest is unknown. The sample includes approximately 91,000 clones, with around 88% observed a single time. The ten largest clones capture over 0.4% of the sample. In this sample, this clone turned up a few times. What this receptor recognizes is not known. The input lacks base qualities; no much larger clone sits a single base away. CDR1 and CDR2, per the germline V gene, are SGHTA and FQGTGA. From its cysteine to its phenylalanine, the CDR3 spans 13 amino acids. The retained sequence is limited to the CDR3, 39 bases, with the frame set at the first base. From V the trimming removes 5 bases and from J it removes 8 bases, while the gene matches leave 5 bases of the junction unaccounted for.

The trial excluded patients who had a history of autoimmune disease or who were on systemic immunosuppression. Peripheral blood for TCR sequencing was collected from all dose cohorts at baseline, on cycle 4 day 1, and on cycle 7 day 1. The samples were drawn from a first-in-human, open-label, multicenter phase I dose-escalation trial of ivuxolimab. Adults with locally advanced or metastatic melanoma, renal cell carcinoma, hepatocellular carcinoma or head and neck squamous cell carcinoma were enrolled in the trial. Before TCR sequencing, CD4+ and CD8+ T cells were separately sorted from peripheral blood.

The chain employs TRBV7-3 and TRBJ1-2, and 10 junction bases match TRBD1. This sample comprised CD4+ or CD8+ T cells sorted from blood, obtained in a trial of the OX40 agonist ivuxolimab. The TCR originated in an adult with an advanced solid tumor such as melanoma, head and neck, liver or kidney cancer. The CDR3 has the sequence CASSPGQGGGYTF. The DNA sequence reads TGTGCCAGCAGCCCAGGACAGGGGGGCGGCTACACCTTC.